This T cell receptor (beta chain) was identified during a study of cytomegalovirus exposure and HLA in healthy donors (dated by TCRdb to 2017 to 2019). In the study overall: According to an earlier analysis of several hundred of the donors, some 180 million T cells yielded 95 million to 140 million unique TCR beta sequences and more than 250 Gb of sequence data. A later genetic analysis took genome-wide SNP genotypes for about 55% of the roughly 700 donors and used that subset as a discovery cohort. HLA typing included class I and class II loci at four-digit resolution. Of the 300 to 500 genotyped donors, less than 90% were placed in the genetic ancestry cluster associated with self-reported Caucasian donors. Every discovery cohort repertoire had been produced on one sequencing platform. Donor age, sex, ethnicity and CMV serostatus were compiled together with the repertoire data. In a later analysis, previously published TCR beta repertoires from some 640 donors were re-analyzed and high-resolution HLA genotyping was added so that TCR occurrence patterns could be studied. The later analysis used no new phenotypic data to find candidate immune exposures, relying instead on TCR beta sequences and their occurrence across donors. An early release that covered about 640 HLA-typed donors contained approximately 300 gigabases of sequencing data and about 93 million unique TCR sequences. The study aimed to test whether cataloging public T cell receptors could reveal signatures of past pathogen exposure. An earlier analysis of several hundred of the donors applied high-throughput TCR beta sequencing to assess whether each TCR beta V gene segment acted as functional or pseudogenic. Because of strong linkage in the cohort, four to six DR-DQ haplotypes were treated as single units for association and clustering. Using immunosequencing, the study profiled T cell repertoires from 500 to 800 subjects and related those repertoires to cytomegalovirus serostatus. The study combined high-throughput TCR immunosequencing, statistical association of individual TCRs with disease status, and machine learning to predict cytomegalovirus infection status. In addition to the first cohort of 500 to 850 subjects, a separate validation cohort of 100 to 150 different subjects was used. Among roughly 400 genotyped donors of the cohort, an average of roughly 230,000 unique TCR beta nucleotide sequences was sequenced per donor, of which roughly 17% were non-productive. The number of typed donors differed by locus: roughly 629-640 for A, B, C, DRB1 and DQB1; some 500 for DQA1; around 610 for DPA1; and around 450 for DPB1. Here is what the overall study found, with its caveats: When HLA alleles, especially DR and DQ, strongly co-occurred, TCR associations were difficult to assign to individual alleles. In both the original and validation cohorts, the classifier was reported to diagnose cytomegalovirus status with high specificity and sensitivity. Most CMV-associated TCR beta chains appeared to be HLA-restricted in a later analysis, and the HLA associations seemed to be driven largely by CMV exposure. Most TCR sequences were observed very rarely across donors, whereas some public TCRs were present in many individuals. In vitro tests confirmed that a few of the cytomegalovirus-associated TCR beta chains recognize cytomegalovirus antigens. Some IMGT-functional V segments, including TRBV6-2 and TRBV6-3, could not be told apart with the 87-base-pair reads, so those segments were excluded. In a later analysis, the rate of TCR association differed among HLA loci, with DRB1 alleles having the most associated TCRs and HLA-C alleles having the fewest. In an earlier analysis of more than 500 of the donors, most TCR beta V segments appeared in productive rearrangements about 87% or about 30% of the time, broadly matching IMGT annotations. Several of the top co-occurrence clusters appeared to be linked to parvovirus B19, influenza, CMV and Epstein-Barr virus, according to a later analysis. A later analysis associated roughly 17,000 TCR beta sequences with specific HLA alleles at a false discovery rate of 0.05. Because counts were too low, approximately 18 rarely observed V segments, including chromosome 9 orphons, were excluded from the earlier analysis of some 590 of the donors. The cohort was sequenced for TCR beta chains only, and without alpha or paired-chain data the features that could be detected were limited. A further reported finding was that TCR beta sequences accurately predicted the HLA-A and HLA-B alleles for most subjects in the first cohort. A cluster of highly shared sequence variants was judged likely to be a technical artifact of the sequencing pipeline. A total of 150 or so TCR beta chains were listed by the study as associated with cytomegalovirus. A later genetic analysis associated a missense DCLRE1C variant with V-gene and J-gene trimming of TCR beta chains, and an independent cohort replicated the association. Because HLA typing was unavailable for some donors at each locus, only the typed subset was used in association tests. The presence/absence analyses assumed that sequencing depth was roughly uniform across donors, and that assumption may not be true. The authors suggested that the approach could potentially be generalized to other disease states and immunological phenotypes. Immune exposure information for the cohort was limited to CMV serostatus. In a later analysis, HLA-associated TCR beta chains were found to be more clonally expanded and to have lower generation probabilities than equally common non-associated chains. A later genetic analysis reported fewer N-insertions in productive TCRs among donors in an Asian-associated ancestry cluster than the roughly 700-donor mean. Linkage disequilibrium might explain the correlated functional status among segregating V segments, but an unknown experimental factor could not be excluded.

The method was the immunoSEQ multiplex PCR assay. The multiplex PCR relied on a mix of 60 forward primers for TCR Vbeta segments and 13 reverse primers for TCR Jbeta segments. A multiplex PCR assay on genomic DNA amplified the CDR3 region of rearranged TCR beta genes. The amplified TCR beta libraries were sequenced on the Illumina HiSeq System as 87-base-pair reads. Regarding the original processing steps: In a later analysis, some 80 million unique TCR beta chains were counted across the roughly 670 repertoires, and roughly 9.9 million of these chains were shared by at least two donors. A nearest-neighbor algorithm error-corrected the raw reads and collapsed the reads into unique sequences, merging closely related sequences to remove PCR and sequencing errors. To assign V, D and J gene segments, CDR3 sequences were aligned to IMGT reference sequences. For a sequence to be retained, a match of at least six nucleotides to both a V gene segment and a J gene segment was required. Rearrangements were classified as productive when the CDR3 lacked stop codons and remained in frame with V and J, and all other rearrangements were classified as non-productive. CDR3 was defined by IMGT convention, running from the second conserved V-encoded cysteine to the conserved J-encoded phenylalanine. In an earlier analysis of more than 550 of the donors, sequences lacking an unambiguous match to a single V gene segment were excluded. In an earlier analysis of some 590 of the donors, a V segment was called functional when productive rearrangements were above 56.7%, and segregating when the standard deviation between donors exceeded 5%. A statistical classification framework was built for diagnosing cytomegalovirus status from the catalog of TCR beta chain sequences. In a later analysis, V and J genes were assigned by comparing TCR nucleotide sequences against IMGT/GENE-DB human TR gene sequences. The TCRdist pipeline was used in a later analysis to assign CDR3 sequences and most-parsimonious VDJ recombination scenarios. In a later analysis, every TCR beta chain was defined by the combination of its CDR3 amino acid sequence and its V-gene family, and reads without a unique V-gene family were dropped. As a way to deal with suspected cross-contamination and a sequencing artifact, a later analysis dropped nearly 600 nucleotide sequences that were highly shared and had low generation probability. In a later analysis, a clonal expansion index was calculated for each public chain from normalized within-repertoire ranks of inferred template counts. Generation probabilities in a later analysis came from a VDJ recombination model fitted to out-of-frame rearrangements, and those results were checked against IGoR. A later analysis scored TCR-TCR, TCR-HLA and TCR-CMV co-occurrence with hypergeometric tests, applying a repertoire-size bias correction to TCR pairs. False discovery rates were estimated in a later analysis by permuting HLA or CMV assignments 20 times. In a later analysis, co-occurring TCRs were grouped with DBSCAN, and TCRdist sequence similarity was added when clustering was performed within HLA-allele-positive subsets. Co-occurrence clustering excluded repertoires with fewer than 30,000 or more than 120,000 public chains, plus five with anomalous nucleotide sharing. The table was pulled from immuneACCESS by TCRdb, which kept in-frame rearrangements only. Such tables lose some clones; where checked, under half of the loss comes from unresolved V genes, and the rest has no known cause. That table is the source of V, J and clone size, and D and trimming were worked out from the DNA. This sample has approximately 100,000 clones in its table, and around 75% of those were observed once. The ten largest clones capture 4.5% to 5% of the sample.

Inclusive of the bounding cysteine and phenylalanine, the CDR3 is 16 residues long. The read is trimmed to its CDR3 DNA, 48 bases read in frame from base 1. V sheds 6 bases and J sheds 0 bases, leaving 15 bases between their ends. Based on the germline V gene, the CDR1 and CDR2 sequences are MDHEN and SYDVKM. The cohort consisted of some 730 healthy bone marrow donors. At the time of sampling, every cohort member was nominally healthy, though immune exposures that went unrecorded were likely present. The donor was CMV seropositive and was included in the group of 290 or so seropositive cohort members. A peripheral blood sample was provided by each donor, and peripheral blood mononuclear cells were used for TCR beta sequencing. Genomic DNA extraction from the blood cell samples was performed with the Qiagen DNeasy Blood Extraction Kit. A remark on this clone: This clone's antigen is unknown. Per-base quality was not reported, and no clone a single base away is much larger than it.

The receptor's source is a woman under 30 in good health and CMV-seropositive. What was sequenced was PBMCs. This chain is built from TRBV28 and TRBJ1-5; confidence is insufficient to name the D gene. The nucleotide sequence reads TGTGCCAGCAGCCTAGGCTCTGGGTTTAGCAATCAGCCCCAGCATTTT. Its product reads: CASSLGSGFSNQPQHF.